Each of the 20 T cell receptor beta chains below was sequenced from the same sample in a study of blood T cell repertoires in COVID-19. Profiling relied on immunoSEQ multiplex PCR, and the TCRdb table lists in-frame clones only, not all of them. The data show roughly 220,000 clones, with around 85% seen just once and approximately 1.4% held by the top ten. The source material was PBMCs or T cells enriched from blood (not recorded which). The receptors shown here come from a woman in her thirties or forties with acute COVID-19.

The rearrangement links TRBV10-3 to TRBJ1-3; TRBD1 matches 8 bases. CDR1 and CDR2 from the germline V gene are ENHRY and SYGVKD. J gave up 1 base and V 4 bases, and 9 bases lay outside the gene matches. The CDR3 spans 17 residues. CDR3 DNA sequence: TGTGCCATCAGTGCCTACAGGGGGGGCTTATCTGGAAACACCATATATTTT. It translates to CAISAYRGGLSGNTIYF.

In nucleotides, the CDR3 is TGCGCCAGCAGCTTGGAGCCAGGGGCTAATGAAAAACTGTTTTTT. It codes for CASSLEPGANEKLFF. The rearrangement uses TRBV5-1 and TRBJ1-4; tentatively, D is TRBD1 (6 bases). V lost 0 bases and J 3 bases, leaving 9 bases between the germline ends. This CDR3 comprises 15 residues. Germline CDR1 SGHRS, CDR2 YFSETQ.

The CDR3 reads CASSITPGSNQPQHF. For the CDR3, the DNA is TGTGCCAGTAGTATAACCCCGGGTAGCAATCAGCCCCAGCATTTT. V and J are TRBV19 and TRBJ1-5; D is uncertain. Germline V gene data show CDR1 as LNHDA and CDR2 as SQIVND (reference sequence). There are 15 residues in the CDR3. V was cut by 2 bases and J by 0 bases, with 8 bases left in between. Combining the CDR3 with reference TRBV19 and TRBJ1-5 gives the whole variable domain DGGITQSPKYLFRKEGQNVTLSCEQNLNHDAMYWYRQDPGQGLRLIYYSQIVNDFQKGDIAEGYSVSREKKESFPLTVTSAQKNPTAFYLCASSITPGSNQPQHFGDGTRLSIL.

V usage is TRBV19 and J usage is TRBJ1-1, with D perhaps matching TRBD1 (5 bases). V lost 4 bases, J lost 6 bases, and 12 bases lay in between. The CDR3 covers 13 residues. CDR1 and CDR2 from the germline V gene are LNHDA and SQIVND (reference sequence). DNA of the CDR3: TGTGCCAGTAGTAGGGGGGAGCTGGCTGAAGCTTTCTTT. It encodes CASSRGELAEAFF.

V gene TRBV27 combines with J gene TRBJ1-1; a weak D match, TRBD1 (5 bases). Germline assignment: CDR1 MNHEY and CDR2 SMNVEV (reference sequence). The CDR3 extends over 13 amino acids. With 0 bases removed from V and 4 bases from J, the gap between germline ends came to 6 bases. CDR3 region: CASSLSTATEAFF. CDR3 DNA: TGTGCCAGCAGTTTATCGACAGCCACTGAAGCTTTCTTT.

The gene calls are TRBV6-5 and TRBJ1-1; D gene uncertain. The V gene lost 7 bases and the J gene lost 3 bases, with 9 bases spanning the gap. Per the germline V gene, CDR1 is MNHEY and CDR2 is SVGAGI. The CDR3 consists of 12 residues. The CDR3 sequence is CASNTAYTEAFF. Here the CDR3 DNA reads TGTGCCAGCAATACAGCCTACACTGAAGCTTTCTTT.

The V gene is TRBV18, the J gene TRBJ1-5; 9 positions match TRBD1. The length of the CDR3 is 14 residues. V lost 5 bases to trimming and J lost 5 bases; unmatched junction nucleotides: 4. The germline V gene encodes CDR1 KGHSH and CDR2 LQKENI. The DNA for the CDR3 is TGTGCCAGCTCAACCCGGACAGGGGATCAGCCCCAGCATTTT. This encodes CASSTRTGDQPQHF.

The rearrangement links TRBV9 to TRBJ2-3; TRBD2 matches 8 bases. From germline, CDR1 is SGDLS and CDR2 YYNGEE. V lost 3 bases to trimming and J lost 4 bases; unmatched junction nucleotides: 7. This CDR3 has 15 amino acids. The CDR3 bases are TGTGCCAGCAGCGCTCTCGGGGGGGCGGCAGATACGCAGTATTTT. The encoded protein is CASSALGGAADTQYF.

V usage is TRBV9 and J usage is TRBJ1-2; tentative D call: TRBD1 (6 bases). This CDR3 contains 13 residues. The germline V and J ends were trimmed by 0 bases and 6 bases, with 9 bases remaining between them. CDR1 is SGDLS and CDR2 is YYNGEE in the germline V gene. CDR3: CASSVAPGDGYTF. CDR3 nucleotides: TGTGCCAGCAGCGTAGCCCCAGGGGATGGCTACACCTTC.

This chain links TRBV6-4 with TRBJ1-2, with D unclear. V was clipped by 6 bases and J by 0 bases, with 20 bases between them. The CDR3 runs 17 residues. CDR1 is MRHNA and CDR2 is SNTAGT in the germline V gene. DNA for the CDR3: TGTGCCAGCAGCGCGGGCCCTCCGCCTCGAGCTAACTATGGCTACACCTTC. It is translated as CASSAGPPPRANYGYTF.

This rearrangement joins TRBV28 to TRBJ1-5; D possibly corresponds to TRBD1 (6 bases). Germline V CDR1 and CDR2: MDHEN, SYDVKM. CDR3 length: 14 residues. Between the trimmed V and J ends, which lost 7 bases and 4 bases, there was a span of 14 bases. CDR3: CASILEGVNQPQHF. The CDR3, as DNA: TGTGCCAGCATCCTCGAGGGGGTTAATCAGCCCCAGCATTTT.

The chain carries TRBV29-1 and TRBJ1-2; D unresolved. V lost 7 bases to trimming and J lost 5 bases, with 20 bases between them. The length of the CDR3 is 14 residues. Germline-derived CDR1 and CDR2 are SQVTM and ANQGSEA. The CDR3 region is CSGRDHSPEYGYTF. The CDR3 nucleotides are TGCAGCGGCCGAGACCACAGCCCAGAATATGGCTACACCTTC.

V is TRBV6-1 and J is TRBJ1-1; D gene uncertain. Germline V gives CDR1 MNHNS, CDR2 SASEGT. V lost 7 bases and J lost 4, with 13 bases in between. There are 13 residues in the CDR3. The CDR3 protein is CASTEQGGTEAFF. The CDR3 DNA reads TGTGCCAGCACAGAACAAGGAGGCACTGAAGCTTTCTTT.

This chain uses TRBV11-3 with TRBJ2-3; 7 nucleotides align to TRBD1. CDR1 is SGHNT, CDR2 YENEEA, per germline. V lost 2 bases, J lost 10 bases, and 9 bases stayed unmatched. CDR3 length: 14 amino acids. CDR3 in DNA: TGTGCCAGCAGCTTAAGAGGGGACAGTGTCGCGCAGTATTTT. Amino acid sequence: CASSLRGDSVAQYF.

V and J are TRBV18 and TRBJ1-6, with 12 bases aligning to TRBD1. Germline V lookup: CDR1 KGHSH, CDR2 LQKENI. The CDR3 consists of 16 residues. The junction had 4 bases not matched to a gene; V was cut back by 4 bases and J by 6 bases. The CDR3, as DNA: TGTGCCAGCTCACAGGGACAGGGGGCGAGTAATTCACCCCTCCACTTT. This sequence encodes CASSQGQGASNSPLHF.

The chain recombines TRBV18 with TRBJ1-6; tentative D call: TRBD1 (6 bases). V lost 5 bases, J lost 6 bases, and 11 bases lay in between. The CDR3 extends over 14 amino acids. CDR1 and CDR2 (germline): KGHSH, LQKENI. The CDR3 region has the DNA TGTGCCAGCTCAGAACAGGGCCCTAATTCACCCCTCCACTTT. This translates into CASSEQGPNSPLHF.

CDR3 coding DNA: TGCGCCAGCACCCCGGGGGCGGGAGTGGGCACAGATACGCAGTATTTT. This sequence encodes CASTPGAGVGTDTQYF. The chain combines TRBV5-1 with TRBJ2-3, with TRBD2 as a possible D gene (7 bases). V dropped 6 bases and J dropped 1 base, with 18 bases sitting between them. Germline CDR1 SGHRS, CDR2 YFSETQ. The CDR3 loop spans 16 amino acids.

The rearrangement links TRBV28 to TRBJ2-1; D not resolved. Per germline, CDR1 MDHEN and CDR2 SYDVKM. The CDR3 is made up of 13 amino acids. Trimming took 5 bases from V and 4 from J, leaving 9 bases between them. For the CDR3, the DNA is TGTGCCAGCAGTCCTACGATGTACAATGAGCAGTTCTTC. Its protein is CASSPTMYNEQFF.

Notes on this clone: At one end, the junction sequence differs from germline, possibly due to a read error. This sequence joins TRBV2 and TRBJ2-7; 7 nucleotides match TRBD1. The CDR3 spans 13 residues. CDR1 SNHLY and CDR2 FYNNEI come from the germline V gene. The CDR3: CASSLTGTPVLHF. CDR3 coding DNA: TGTGCCAGCAGTTTGACAGGGACCCCCGTGCTGCACTTC.

This clone was counted only a few times. The gene calls are TRBV13 and TRBJ2-5; possibly TRBD2 for D (6 bases). Germline V gene sequence: CDR1 PRHDT, CDR2 FYEKMQ (reference sequence). The CDR3 has 16 amino acids. Trimming removed 5 bases at V and 0 bases at J, with 16 bases between. CDR3 loop: CASSPLVGGNQETQYF. In DNA form, the CDR3 reads TGTGCCAGCAGCCCACTCGTTGGGGGGAACCAAGAGACCCAGTACTTC.